This T cell receptor beta chain emerged from a study of shared clonotypes between healthy human individuals. As for this clone: What it binds is unknown.

Study results and limitations: Generation of non-shared clonotypes was less probable than generation of clonotypes shared by all four donors. Estimated richness values were generally larger in naive subsets than in memory subsets. Approximately 4.6% of naive CD4 clonotypes were common to a handful of donors. Despite large depth, sorted-subset datasets appeared incompletely sequenced.

Here immunoSEQ multiplex PCR was the method, and the copy in TCRdb shows in-frame clones only, minus some. Of about 2.2 million clones in the sample, around 93% are singletons; the top ten hold 1.5% to 2%. The CDR3 runs to 15 residues. Germline V CDR1 and CDR2: SGHVS, FQNEAQ. V trimming: 5 bases; J trimming: 7 bases; junction bases outside the gene matches: 4. The naive CD8 fraction comprised CD45RO-negative cells positively selected for CCR7 and excluded terminally differentiated effector memory CD45RA+ cells. The chain combines TRBV7-8 with TRBJ2-1; 14 bases match TRBD2. The sequence came from a young man in good health. Some clones in this sample may be carry-over from other donors' samples. Sequencing was done on a sample of naive CD8+ T cells from PBMCs. CDR3 in DNA: TGTGCCAGCAGCGGGACTAGCGGGAGTGGGAATGAGCAGTTCTTC. Translating gives CASSGTSGSGNEQFF. Combining the CDR3 with reference TRBV7-8 and TRBJ2-1 gives the whole variable domain GAGVSQSPRYKVAKRGQDVALRCDPISGHVSLFWYQQALGQGPEFLTYFQNEAQLDKSGLPSDRFFAERPEGSVSTLKIQRTQQEDSAVYLCASSGTSGSGNEQFFGPGTRLTVL.